The clone carrying this T cell receptor (beta chain) was seen ten or more times. Its cognate antigen is unknown. RNA transcripts gave rise to amplified TCR beta CDR3 regions. HTBI primers drove first-round RT-PCR of the TCR CDR3. Via MiXCR, TCRdb re-called the multiplex PCR reads, giving one row per CDR3 protein. The sample includes roughly 290,000 distinct CDR3 sequences, approximately 12% seen only once; the top ten take 7% to 8.5%. The sample originates from a study of T cells in Graves' hyperthyroidism and ophthalmopathy. Whole-study findings and limits: Clonotypes that were expanded in thyroid above 0.001 mostly appeared in blood too.

Among the patients, aged 18 to 65, hyperthyroidism was newly diagnosed and had lasted under 2 months. The blood sample dates from first hyperthyroidism diagnosis, preceding any ophthalmopathy symptoms. This sample holds PBMCs from under 11 ml fresh peripheral blood. Trimming cost V 2 bases and J 1 base; bases outside gene matches: 4. The germline CDR1 and CDR2 sequences are DFQATT and SNEGSKA (reference sequence). CDR3 length equals 16 residues. This receptor was obtained from a woman aged 30 to 39 with Graves' hyperthyroidism that later progressed to Graves' ophthalmopathy. The chain has TRBV20-1 and TRBJ1-6; 8 bases are shared with TRBD1. Source material: blood. The CDR3 nucleotides are TGCAGTGCTAGAAACCAGGGGGCATCCTATAATTCACCCCTCCACTTT. Translation: CSARNQGASYNSPLHF.